The source of this T cell receptor beta chain is a study of PD-L1 blockade in urothelial cancer. Study-wide background: About 90% of the 29 patients were males with bladder-origin urothelial cancer. Investigators checked blood 3 weeks (second dose) and 6 weeks after treatment start. A median blood sample held approximately 150,000 T cells and approximately 80,000 unique TCRs.

The count of this clone is one. Its antigen is not known. Here immunoSEQ multiplex PCR was the method, and the copy in TCRdb shows in-frame clones only, minus some. In the table there are roughly 56,000 clones, about four fifths of which are singletons. CDR3 length equals 18 residues. Germline V lookup: CDR1 MGHRA, CDR2 YSYEKL. The J segment lost 0 bases and the V segment lost 0 bases, leaving 9 bases of the junction unmatched. Study-wide results and limits: Those with durable benefit had larger increases in tumor-associated blood clones at 3 weeks.

The rearrangement uses TRBV4-1 and TRBJ2-3; 7 bases are shared with TRBD2. This sequence was found in a man aged 65 to 79 with urothelial cancer. Sequences were derived from PBMCs, sampled around atezolizumab (anti-PD-L1) treatment. The CDR3 region has the DNA TGCGCCAGCAGCCAAGAAGCTCCAGCGGGGACTAGCACAGATACGCAGTATTTT. Protein: CASSQEAPAGTSTDTQYF.